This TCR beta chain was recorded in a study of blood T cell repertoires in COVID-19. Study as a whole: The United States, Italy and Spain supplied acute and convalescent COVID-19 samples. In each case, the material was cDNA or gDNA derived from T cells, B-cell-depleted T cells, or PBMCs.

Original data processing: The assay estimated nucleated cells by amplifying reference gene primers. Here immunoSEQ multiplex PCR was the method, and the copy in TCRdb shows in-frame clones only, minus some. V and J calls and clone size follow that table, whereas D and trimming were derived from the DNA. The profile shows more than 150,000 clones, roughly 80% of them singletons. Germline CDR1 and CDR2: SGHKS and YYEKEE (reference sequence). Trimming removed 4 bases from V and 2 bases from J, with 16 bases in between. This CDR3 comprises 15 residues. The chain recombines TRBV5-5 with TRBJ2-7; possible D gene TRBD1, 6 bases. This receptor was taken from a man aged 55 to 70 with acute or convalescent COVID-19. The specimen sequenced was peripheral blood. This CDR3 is CASSPPTGQPYEQYF. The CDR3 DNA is TGTGCCAGCAGCCCACCGACAGGCCAACCCTACGAGCAGTACTTC.